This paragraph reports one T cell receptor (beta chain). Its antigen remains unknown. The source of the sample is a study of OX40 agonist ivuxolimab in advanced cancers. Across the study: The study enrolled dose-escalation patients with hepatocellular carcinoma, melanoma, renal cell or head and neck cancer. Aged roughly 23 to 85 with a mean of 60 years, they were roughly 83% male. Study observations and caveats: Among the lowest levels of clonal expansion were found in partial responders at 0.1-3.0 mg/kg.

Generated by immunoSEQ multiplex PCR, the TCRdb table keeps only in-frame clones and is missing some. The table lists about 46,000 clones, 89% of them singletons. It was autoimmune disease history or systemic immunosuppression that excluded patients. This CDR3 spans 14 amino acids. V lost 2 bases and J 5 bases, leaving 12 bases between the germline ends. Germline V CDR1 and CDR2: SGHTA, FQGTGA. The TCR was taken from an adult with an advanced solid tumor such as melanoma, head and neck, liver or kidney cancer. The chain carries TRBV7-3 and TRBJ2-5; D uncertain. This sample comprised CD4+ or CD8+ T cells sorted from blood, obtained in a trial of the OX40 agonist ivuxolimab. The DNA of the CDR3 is TGTGCCAGCAGCTTAGGAAGAGGCCATGAGACCCAGTACTTC. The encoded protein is CASSLGRGHETQYF.